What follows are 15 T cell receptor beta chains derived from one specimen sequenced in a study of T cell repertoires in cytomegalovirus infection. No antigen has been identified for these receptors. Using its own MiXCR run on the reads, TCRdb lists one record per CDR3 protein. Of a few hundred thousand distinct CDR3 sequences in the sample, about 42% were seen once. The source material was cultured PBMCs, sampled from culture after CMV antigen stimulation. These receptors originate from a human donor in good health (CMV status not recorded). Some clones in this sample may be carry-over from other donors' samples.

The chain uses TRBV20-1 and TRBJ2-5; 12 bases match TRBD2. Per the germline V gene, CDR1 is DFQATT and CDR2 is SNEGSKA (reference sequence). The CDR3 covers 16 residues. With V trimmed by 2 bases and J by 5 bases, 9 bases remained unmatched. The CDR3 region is CSARPPLAGGLETQYF. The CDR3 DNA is TGCAGTGCTAGACCCCCACTAGCGGGGGGCTTGGAGACCCAGTACTTC.

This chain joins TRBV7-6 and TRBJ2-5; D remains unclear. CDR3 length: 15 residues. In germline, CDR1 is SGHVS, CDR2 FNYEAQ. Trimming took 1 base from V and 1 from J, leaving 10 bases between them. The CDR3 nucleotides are TGTGCCAGCAGCTTAGGGGCCAAGTCCCAAGAGACCCAGTACTTC. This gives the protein CASSLGAKSQETQYF.

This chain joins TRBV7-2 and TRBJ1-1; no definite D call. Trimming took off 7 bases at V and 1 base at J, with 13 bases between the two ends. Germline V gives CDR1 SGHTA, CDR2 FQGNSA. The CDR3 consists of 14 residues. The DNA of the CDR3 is TGTGCCAGCAACCCCCATTCGGGGAACACTGAAGCTTTCTTT. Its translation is CASNPHSGNTEAFF.

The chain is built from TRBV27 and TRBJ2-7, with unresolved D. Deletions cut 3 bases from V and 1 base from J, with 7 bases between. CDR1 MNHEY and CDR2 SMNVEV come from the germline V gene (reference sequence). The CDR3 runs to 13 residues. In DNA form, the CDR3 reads TGTGCCAGCAGTTTTAGTGTGTCCTACGAGCAGTACTTC. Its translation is CASSFSVSYEQYF.

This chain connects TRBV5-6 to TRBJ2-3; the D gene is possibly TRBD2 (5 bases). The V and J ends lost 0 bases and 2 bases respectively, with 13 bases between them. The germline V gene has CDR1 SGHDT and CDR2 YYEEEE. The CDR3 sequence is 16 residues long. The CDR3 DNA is TGTGCCAGCAGCTTGGGCCCGAGGGTTGACACAGATACGCAGTATTTT. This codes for CASSLGPRVDTDTQYF.

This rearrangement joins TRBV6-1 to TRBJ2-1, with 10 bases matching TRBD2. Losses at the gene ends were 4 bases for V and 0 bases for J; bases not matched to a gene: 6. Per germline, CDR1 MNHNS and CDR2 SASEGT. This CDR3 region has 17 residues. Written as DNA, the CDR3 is TGTGCCAGCAGTGTAGCGGGGGGCCTTAGCTCCTACAATGAGCAGTTCTTC. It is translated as CASSVAGGLSSYNEQFF.

The CDR3 reads CASSMSYGRDTEAFF. The DNA of the CDR3 is TGTGCCAGTAGTATGTCCTACGGGCGGGACACTGAAGCTTTCTTT. This chain uses TRBV19 with TRBJ1-1; no definite D call. Per the germline V gene, CDR1 is LNHDA and CDR2 is SQIVND (reference sequence). The V end was cut by 3 bases, the J end by 3 bases, with 14 bases between. The CDR3 sequence is 15 residues long.

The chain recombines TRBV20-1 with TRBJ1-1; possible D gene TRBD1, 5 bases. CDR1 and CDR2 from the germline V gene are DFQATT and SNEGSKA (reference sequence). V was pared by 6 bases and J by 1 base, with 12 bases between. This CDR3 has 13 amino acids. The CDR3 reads CSARRDPNTEAFF. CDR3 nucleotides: TGCAGTGCCCGCCGGGACCCGAACACTGAAGCTTTCTTT.

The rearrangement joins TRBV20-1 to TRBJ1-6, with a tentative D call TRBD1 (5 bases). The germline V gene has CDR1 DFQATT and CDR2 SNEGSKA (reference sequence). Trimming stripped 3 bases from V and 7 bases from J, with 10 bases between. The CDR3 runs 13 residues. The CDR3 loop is CSARGLGNSPLHF. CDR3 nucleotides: TGCAGTGCTAGGGGGCTCGGGAATTCACCCCTCCACTTT.

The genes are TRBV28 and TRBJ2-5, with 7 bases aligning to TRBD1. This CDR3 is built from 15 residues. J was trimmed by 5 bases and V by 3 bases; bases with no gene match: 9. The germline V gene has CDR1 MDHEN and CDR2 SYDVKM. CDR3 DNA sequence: TGTGCCAGCAGTTTCCAAGACGACAGGGAGGAGACCCAGTACTTC. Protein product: CASSFQDDREETQYF.

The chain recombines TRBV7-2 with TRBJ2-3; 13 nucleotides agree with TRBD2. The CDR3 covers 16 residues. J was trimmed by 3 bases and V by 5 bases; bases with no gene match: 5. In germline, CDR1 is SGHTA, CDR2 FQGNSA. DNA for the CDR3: TGTGCCAGCAGCCCCGGACTAGCGGGGGCTACAGATACGCAGTATTTT. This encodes CASSPGLAGATDTQYF.

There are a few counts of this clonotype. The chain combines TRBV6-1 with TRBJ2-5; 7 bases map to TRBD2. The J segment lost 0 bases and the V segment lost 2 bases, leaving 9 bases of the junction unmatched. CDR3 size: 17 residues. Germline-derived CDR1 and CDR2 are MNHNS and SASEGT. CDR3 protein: CASSESNYGGYQETQYF. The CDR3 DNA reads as TGTGCCAGCAGTGAATCGAACTACGGGGGGTACCAAGAGACCCAGTACTTC.

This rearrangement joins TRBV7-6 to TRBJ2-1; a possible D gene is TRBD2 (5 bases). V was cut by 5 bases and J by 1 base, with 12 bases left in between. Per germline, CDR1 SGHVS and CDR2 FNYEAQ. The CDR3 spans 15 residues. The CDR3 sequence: CASSPLAESYNEQFF. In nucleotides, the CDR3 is TGTGCCAGCAGCCCTCTAGCCGAGTCCTACAATGAGCAGTTCTTC.

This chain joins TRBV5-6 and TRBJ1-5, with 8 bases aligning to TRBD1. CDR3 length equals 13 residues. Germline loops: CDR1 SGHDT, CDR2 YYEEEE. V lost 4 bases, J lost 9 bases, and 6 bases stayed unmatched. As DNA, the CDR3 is TGTGCCAGCAGCCGGGACAGGTCAAGGCCCCAGCATTTT. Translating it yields CASSRDRSRPQHF.

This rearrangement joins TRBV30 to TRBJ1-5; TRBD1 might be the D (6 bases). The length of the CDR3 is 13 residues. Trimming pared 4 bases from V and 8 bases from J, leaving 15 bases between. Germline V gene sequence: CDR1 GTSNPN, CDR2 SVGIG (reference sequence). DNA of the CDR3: TGTGCCTGGACCTCAGGGGCGGTCGAGCCCCAGCATTTT. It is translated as CAWTSGAVEPQHF.